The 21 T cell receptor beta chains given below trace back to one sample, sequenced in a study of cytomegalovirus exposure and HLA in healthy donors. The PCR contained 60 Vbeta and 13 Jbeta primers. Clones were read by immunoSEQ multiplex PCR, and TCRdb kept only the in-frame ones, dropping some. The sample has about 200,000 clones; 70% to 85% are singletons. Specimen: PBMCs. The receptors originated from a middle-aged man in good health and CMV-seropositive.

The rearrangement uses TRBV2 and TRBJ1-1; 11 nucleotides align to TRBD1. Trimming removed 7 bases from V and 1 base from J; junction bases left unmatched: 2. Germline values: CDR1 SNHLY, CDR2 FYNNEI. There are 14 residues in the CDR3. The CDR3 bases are TGTGCCAGCAAAGGGACAGGGGGGAACACTGAAGCTTTCTTT. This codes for CASKGTGGNTEAFF.

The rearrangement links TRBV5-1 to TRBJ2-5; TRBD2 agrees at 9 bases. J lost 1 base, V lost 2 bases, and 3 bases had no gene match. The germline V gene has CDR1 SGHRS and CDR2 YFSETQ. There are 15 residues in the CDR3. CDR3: CASSFGGRAQETQYF. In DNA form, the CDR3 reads TGCGCCAGCAGCTTCGGCGGGAGGGCCCAAGAGACCCAGTACTTC. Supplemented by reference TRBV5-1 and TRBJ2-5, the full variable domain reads KAGVTQTPRYLIKTRGQQVTLSCSPISGHRSVSWYQQTPGQGLQFLFEYFSETQRNKGNFPGRFSGRQFSNSRSEMNVSTLELGDSALYLCASSFGGRAQETQYFGPGTRLLVL.

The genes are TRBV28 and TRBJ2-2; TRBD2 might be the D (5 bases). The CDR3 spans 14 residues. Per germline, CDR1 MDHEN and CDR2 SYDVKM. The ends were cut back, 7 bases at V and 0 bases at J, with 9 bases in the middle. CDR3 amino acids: CASIGGTNTGELFF. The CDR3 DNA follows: TGTGCCAGCATCGGAGGAACGAACACCGGGGAGCTGTTTTTT. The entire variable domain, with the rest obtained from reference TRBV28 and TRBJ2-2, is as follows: DVKVTQSSRYLVKRTGEKVFLECVQDMDHENMFWYRQDPGLGLRLIYFSYDVKMKEKGDIPEGYSVSREKKERFSLILESASTNQTSMYLCASIGGTNTGELFFGEGSRLTVL.

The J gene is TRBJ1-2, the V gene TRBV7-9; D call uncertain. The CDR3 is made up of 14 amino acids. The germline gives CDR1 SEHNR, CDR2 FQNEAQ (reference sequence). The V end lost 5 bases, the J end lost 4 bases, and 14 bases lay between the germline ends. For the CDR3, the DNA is TGTGCCAGCAGCCGTCCGGGGAGCCGCTATGGCTACACCTTC. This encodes CASSRPGSRYGYTF.

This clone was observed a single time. The CDR3 protein is CASSLVGVGLRNTEAFF. Here the CDR3 DNA reads TGTGCCAGCAGCTTAGTGGGAGTGGGTTTGAGGAACACTGAAGCTTTCTTT. This sequence joins TRBV7-9 and TRBJ1-1; D is uncertain. V was pared by 1 base and J by 1 base, with 16 bases between. In germline, CDR1 is SEHNR, CDR2 FQNEAQ (reference sequence). This CDR3 spans 17 amino acids. Together with reference TRBV7-9 and TRBJ1-1, the CDR3 gives the full variable domain: DTGVSQNPRHKITKRGQNVTFRCDPISEHNRLYWYRQTLGQGPEFLTYFQNEAQLEKSRLLSDRFSAERPKGSFSTLEIQRTEQGDSAMYLCASSLVGVGLRNTEAFFGQGTRLTVV.

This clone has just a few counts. DNA of the CDR3: TGTGCCAGCAGCCACTCTGGAAACACCATATATTTT. Translating gives CASSHSGNTIYF. The chain joins TRBV5-6 to TRBJ1-3; D not certain. This CDR3 has 12 residues. The germline V gene encodes CDR1 SGHDT and CDR2 YYEEEE. Trimming removed 4 bases from V and 0 bases from J, with 2 bases in between.

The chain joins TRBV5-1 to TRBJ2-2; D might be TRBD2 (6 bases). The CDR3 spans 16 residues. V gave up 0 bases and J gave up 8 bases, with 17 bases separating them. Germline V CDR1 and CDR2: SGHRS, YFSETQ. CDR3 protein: CASSLAGTSTAGELFF. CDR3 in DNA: TGCGCCAGCAGCTTGGCCGGGACTTCGACCGCGGGGGAGCTGTTTTTT.

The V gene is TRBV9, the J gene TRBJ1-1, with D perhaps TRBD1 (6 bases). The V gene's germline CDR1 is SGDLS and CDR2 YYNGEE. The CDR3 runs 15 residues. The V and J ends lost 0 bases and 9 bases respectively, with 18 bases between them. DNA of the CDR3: TGTGCCAGCAGCGTAGCTGGGACATCGGTAGAAAAAGCTTTCTTT. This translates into CASSVAGTSVEKAFF. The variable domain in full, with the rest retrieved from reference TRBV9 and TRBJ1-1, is DSGVTQTPKHLITATGQRVTLRCSPRSGDLSVYWYQQSLDQGLQFLIQYYNGEERAKGNILERFSAQQFPDLHSELNLSSLELGDSALYFCASSVAGTSVEKAFFGQGTRLTVV.

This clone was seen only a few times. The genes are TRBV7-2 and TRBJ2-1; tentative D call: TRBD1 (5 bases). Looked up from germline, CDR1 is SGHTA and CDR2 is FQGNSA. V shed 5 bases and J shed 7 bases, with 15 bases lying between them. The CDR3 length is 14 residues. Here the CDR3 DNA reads TGTGCCAGCAGCGGGTACATAGGGGCTAATGAGCAGTTCTTC. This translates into CASSGYIGANEQFF.

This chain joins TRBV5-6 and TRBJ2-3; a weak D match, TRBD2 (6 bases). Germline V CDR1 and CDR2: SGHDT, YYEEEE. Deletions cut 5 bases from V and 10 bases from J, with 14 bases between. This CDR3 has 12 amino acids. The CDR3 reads CASRTAGTSQYF. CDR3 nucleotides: TGTGCCAGCAGAACCGCCGGGACTTCGCAGTATTTT.

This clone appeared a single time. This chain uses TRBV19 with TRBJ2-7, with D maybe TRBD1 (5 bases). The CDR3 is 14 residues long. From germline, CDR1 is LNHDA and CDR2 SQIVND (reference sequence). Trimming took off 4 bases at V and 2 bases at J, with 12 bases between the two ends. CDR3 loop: CASSKIGVAYEQYF. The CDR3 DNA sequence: TGTGCCAGTAGTAAGATAGGGGTGGCCTACGAGCAGTACTTC.

The CDR3 sequence: CASSVGPGPGTGYSGNTIYF. For the CDR3, the DNA is TGTGCCAGCAGCGTAGGTCCCGGCCCGGGGACAGGATACTCTGGAAACACCATATATTTT. The chain carries TRBV9 and TRBJ1-3; 8 nucleotides line up with TRBD1. This CDR3 has 20 residues. The V gene's germline CDR1 is SGDLS and CDR2 YYNGEE. Trimming cost V 0 bases and J 0 bases; bases outside gene matches: 14.

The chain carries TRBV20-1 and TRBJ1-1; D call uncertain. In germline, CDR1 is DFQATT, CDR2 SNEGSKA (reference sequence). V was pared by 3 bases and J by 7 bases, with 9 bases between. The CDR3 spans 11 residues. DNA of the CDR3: TGCAGTGCTAGCGGTCCAAGTGAAGCTTTCTTT. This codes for CSASGPSEAFF.

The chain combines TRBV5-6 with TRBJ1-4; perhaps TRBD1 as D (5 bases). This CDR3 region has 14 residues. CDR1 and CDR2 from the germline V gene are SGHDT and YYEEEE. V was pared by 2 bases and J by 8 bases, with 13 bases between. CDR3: CASSFTGVGEKLFF. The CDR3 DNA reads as TGTGCCAGCAGCTTTACGGGGGTAGGGGAAAAACTGTTTTTT.

The CDR3 protein is CSVSGTSGSNEKLFF. In DNA form, the CDR3 reads TGCAGCGTTAGCGGGACCTCCGGCTCTAATGAAAAACTGTTTTTT. The chain is built from TRBV29-1 and TRBJ1-4, with D tentatively TRBD1 (5 bases). V was shortened by 5 bases and J by 3 bases, with 16 bases between the two germline ends. The V gene's germline CDR1 is SQVTM and CDR2 ANQGSEA. The CDR3 loop spans 15 amino acids.

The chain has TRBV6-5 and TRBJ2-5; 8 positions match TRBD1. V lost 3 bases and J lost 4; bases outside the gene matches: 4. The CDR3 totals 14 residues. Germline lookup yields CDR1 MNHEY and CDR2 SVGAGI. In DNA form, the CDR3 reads TGTGCCAGCAGTTATCCCGGGACAGGAGAGACCCAGTACTTC. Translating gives CASSYPGTGETQYF.

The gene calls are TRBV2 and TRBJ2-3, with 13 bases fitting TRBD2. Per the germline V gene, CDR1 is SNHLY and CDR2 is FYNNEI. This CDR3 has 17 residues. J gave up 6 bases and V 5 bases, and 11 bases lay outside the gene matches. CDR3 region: CASSLVPGLAGLDTQYF. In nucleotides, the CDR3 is TGTGCCAGCAGTTTGGTTCCGGGACTAGCGGGATTGGATACGCAGTATTTT.

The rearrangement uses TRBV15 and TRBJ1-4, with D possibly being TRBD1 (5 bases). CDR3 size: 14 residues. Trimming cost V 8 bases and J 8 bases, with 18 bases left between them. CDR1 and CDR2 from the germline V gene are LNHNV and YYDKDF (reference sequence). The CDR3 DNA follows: TGTGCCACCTGGGACGGGGGAAAATACGAAAAACTGTTTTTT. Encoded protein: CATWDGGKYEKLFF.

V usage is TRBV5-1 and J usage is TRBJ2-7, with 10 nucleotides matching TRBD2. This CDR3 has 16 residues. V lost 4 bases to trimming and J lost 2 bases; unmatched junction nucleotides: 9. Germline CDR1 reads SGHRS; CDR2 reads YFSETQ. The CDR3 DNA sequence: TGCGCCAGCAGCCGCACCCAGGGACTAGCGACCTACGAGCAGTACTTC. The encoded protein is CASSRTQGLATYEQYF.

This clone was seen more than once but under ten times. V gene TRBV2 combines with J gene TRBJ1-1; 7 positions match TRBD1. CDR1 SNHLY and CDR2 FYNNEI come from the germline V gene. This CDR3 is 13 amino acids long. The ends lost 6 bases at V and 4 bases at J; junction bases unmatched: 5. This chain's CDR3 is CASRQGMGTEAFF. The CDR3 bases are TGTGCCAGCAGACAGGGGATGGGCACTGAAGCTTTCTTT. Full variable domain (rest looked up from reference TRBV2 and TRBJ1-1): EPEVTQTPSHQVTQMGQEVILRCVPISNHLYFYWYRQILGQKVEFLVSFYNNEISEKSEIFDDQFSVERPDGSNFTLKIRSTKLEDSAMYFCASRQGMGTEAFFGQGTRLTVV.

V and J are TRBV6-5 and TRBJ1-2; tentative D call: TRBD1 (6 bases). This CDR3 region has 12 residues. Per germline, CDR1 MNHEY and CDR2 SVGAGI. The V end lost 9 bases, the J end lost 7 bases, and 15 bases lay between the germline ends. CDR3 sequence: CARWEQGSGYTF. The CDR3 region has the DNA TGTGCCAGATGGGAACAGGGCAGTGGCTACACCTTC.